The text below deals with one TCR beta chain. This sample is part of a study of blood T cell repertoires in COVID-19. Study context: Material from acute and convalescent COVID-19 was sourced from the United States, Italy and Spain. PBMCs, B-cell-depleted T cells, or T cells were the source of the cDNA or gDNA that made up the material.

Original data processing: Estimated nucleated cell counts came from reference gene primer amplification. The method was immunoSEQ multiplex PCR; TCRdb's version includes in-frame clones alone and lacks a portion of them. The V and J calls and clone size come from that table; D and trimming were worked out from the DNA. Of over 40,000 clones in the sample, roughly 90% were seen once. The sequenced sample was peripheral blood. This sequence originates from a man at least 80 years old with acute or convalescent COVID-19.

CDR3 bases: TGTGCCAGCAGCTTTAGGAGACAGGGGGCGGTCCCTGAAGCTTTCTTT. This sequence encodes CASSFRRQGAVPEAFF. This chain connects TRBV11-2 to TRBJ1-1; the match to TRBD1 covers 10 bases. The CDR3 is made up of 16 amino acids. In germline, CDR1 is SGHAT, CDR2 FQNNGV. Trimming took 3 bases from V and 6 from J; bases not matched to a gene: 10. Together with reference TRBV11-2 and TRBJ1-1, the CDR3 gives the full variable domain: EAGVAQSPRYKIIEKRQSVAFWCNPISGHATLYWYQQILGQGPKLLIQFQNNGVVDDSQLPKDRFSAERLKGVDSTLKIQPAKLEDSAVYLCASSFRRQGAVPEAFFGQGTRLTVV.